What follows are 6 T cell receptor beta chains derived from one specimen sequenced in a study of regulatory T cells in long-lasting Graves disease. Time point here: newly diagnosed GD, antithyroid drugs for less than 3 months. Following extraction of RNA from PBMCs, that RNA was used to make the TCR library. With iRepertoire HTBI primers and Arm-PCR of CDR3 regions, TCR beta libraries were built. TCRdb ran MiXCR on the multiplex PCR reads and lists one entry per CDR3 protein. Among 410,000 or so distinct CDR3 sequences, 14% to 15% were seen once, and the ten largest hold over 15%. The same specimen was also included in a second study, on T cells in Graves' hyperthyroidism and ophthalmopathy.

Specimen: peripheral blood mononuclear cells (PBMCs), collected at new diagnosis, from a patient treated with antithyroid drugs. Source of these receptors: a woman in her 30s with Graves disease.

At least ten counts were recorded for this clonotype. The chain recombines TRBV28 with TRBJ2-7, with 11 bases aligning to TRBD2. In germline, CDR1 is MDHEN, CDR2 SYDVKM. The CDR3 is made up of 16 amino acids. The ends lost 6 bases at V and 3 bases at J; junction bases unmatched: 10. This CDR3 reads CASSPYLLAGDYEQYF. The CDR3 region has the DNA TGTGCCAGCAGCCCTTACTTACTAGCGGGAGACTACGAGCAGTACTTC.

The chain uses TRBV5-1 and TRBJ2-1, with 10 bases that match TRBD2. V gave up 4 bases and J gave up 5 bases; unmatched junction bases: 6. The CDR3 loop spans 15 amino acids. Germline CDR1 SGHRS, CDR2 YFSETQ. The CDR3 nucleotides are TGCGCCAGCAGCCCGACTAGCGGGTGGGACAATGAGCAGTTCTTC. This sequence encodes CASSPTSGWDNEQFF.

Only a few counts were recorded for this clonotype. The CDR3 protein is CASSHVILSGRMGYNEQFF. The CDR3 DNA is TGTGCCAGCAGCCACGTTATCCTTAGCGGGAGGATGGGTTACAATGAGCAGTTCTTC. The chain is built from TRBV3-1 and TRBJ2-1, with TRBD2 matching over 10 bases. The CDR3 extends over 19 amino acids. J lost 4 bases, V lost 3 bases, and 15 bases had no gene match. CDR1 is LGHDT and CDR2 is YNNKEL in the germline V gene (reference sequence).

At least ten counts were recorded for this clonotype. J is TRBJ2-7 and V is TRBV20-1, with TRBD1 as a possible D gene (5 bases). V was cut by 3 bases and J by 2 bases, with 8 bases left in between. Germline lookup yields CDR1 DFQATT and CDR2 SNEGSKA (reference sequence). CDR3 size: 12 residues. The CDR3 DNA is TGCAGTGCTAGCGTACAGGCCTACGAGCAGTACTTC. Protein sequence: CSASVQAYEQYF.

The chain uses TRBV5-1 and TRBJ1-2; D not resolved. The CDR3 contains 13 residues. Germline CDR1 is SGHRS and CDR2 is YFSETQ. V lost 4 bases, J lost 6 bases, and 13 bases lay in between. The CDR3 spells CASSLGSVDGYTF. In nucleotides, the CDR3 is TGCGCCAGCAGCCTCGGATCTGTCGATGGCTACACCTTC.

Only a few counts were recorded for this clonotype. The chain carries TRBV4-1 and TRBJ2-5; weak D call: TRBD1 (6 bases). The length of the CDR3 is 17 residues. Germline loops: CDR1 MGHRA, CDR2 YSYEKL. V was shortened by 0 bases and J by 5 bases, with 19 bases between the two germline ends. CDR3 bases: TGCGCCAGCAGCCAAGATAGAGCAGGGGATAGTCGGGAGACCCAGTACTTC. Protein product: CASSQDRAGDSRETQYF.